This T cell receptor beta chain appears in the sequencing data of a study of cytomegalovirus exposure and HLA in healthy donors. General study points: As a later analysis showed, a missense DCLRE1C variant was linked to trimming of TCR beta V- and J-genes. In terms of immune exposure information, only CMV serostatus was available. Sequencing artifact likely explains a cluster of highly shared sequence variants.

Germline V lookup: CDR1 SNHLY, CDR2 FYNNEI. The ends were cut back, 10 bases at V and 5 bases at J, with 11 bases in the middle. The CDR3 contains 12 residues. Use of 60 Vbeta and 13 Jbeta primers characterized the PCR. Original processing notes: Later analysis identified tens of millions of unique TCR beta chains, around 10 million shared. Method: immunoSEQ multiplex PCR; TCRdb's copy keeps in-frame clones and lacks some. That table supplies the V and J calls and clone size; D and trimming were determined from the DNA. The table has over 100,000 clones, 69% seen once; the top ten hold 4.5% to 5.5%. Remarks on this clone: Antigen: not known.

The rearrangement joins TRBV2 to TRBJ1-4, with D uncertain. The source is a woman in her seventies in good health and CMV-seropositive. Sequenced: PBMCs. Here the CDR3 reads CATRSQNEKLFF. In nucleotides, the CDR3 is TGTGCCACCCGGTCCCAAAATGAAAAACTGTTTTTT.